This T cell receptor beta chain was observed in a study of early T cells in non-severe SARS-CoV-2 infection. Whole-study context: Sequencing of bulk RNA from unsorted whole blood was done, without chain pairing. Study observations and caveats: VDJdb matches were skewed toward anti-spike CD8 T cell responses.

As to this clonotype: Its antigen is unidentified.

Trimming at V came to 6 bases and at J to 1 base, leaving 6 bases not matched to a gene. The CDR3 contains 15 residues. Germline values: CDR1 MGHDK, CDR2 SYGVNS. Separate cDNA molecules each had unique molecular identifiers attached to them. TCRdb reanalysed the 5' RACE reads using MiXCR and keeps one entry per CDR3 protein. Seen here are 80,000 or so distinct CDR3 sequences, roughly 15% observed once, and the top ten hold more than 10%. The specimen was whole blood. This clonotype originated in an adult who was a healthcare worker with PCR-confirmed SARS-CoV-2 infection or an uninfected control (not recorded which). V usage is TRBV25-1 and J usage is TRBJ2-3, with 8 bases that match TRBD2. The CDR3 here is CASSLAGSRTDTQYF. DNA for the CDR3: TGTGCCAGCAGCTTAGCGGGATCACGCACAGATACGCAGTATTTT. Full variable domain (remainder filled in from reference TRBV25-1 and TRBJ2-3): EADIYQTPRYLVIGTGKKITLECSQTMGHDKMYWYQQDPGMELHLIHYSYGVNSTEKGDLSSESTVSRIRTEHFPLTLESARPSHTSQYLCASSLAGSRTDTQYFGPGTRLTVL.